The rows below give T cell receptor beta chains drawn from one sample of a study of Ad26.COV2.S vaccination and SARS-CoV-2 variants. Method: immunoSEQ multiplex PCR; TCRdb's copy keeps in-frame clones and lacks some. The repertoire has some 300,000 clones, around four fifths of them found once; the top ten carry 2.1%. Here the sequenced sample was peripheral blood, taken in a trial of Ad26.COV2.S vaccine versus placebo. Source of these receptors: a person between 18 and 65 years old who received the Ad26.COV2.S COVID-19 vaccine or a placebo. Both conserved end residues are part of each CDR3. Size is omitted from some rows. Given values are once, few, many or a class for expanded clones.

clone_size | j_call | v_call | cdr3_aa
few | TRBJ2-1 | TRBV7-9 | CASSQIKDLFYNEQFF
. | TRBJ1-1 | TRBV5-1 | CASSYRDSFTEAFF
. | TRBJ2-7 | TRBV7-2 | CASSLVLDSSYEQYF
. | TRBJ2-5 | TRBV11-2 | CASSPIRGRGQETQYF
. | TRBJ1-2 | TRBV9 | CASSVDGNYGYTF
once | TRBJ1-4 | TRBV18 | CASSPAAGGANEKLFF
. | TRBJ2-3 | TRBV7-9 | CASSLAWGTDTQYF
. | TRBJ2-7 | TRBV4-1 | CASSQDPGATQEQYF
. | TRBJ1-1 | TRBV12-3/TRBV12-4 | CASSSLGESEAFF
. | TRBJ2-7 | TRBV28 | CASSSTSWAYQQYF
. | TRBJ2-2 | TRBV10-3 | CAMTSANTGELFF
. | TRBJ1-6 | TRBV7-3 | CASSLGPFNSPLHF
. | TRBJ2-1 | TRBV27 | CASNPFAGLEQFF